This T cell receptor (beta chain) was sequenced during a study of blood T cell repertoires in COVID-19. Study-wide background: Samples came from the United States, Italy and Spain, spanning acute and convalescent COVID-19.

In the original analysis: The assay estimated nucleated cells by amplifying reference gene primers. Sequenced by immunoSEQ multiplex PCR; TCRdb stores in-frame clones only, minus some. The V and J calls and clone size were taken over from that table, and D and trimming were inferred from the DNA. The sample lists 200,000 or so clones; roughly 85% were seen once. CDR1 SGHRS and CDR2 YFSETQ come from the germline V gene. This CDR3 has 16 residues. J lost 4 bases, V lost 1 base, and 10 bases had no gene match. The chain uses TRBV5-1 and TRBJ1-2, with 7 bases identical to TRBD1. Input material: PBMCs or T cells enriched from blood (not recorded which). This sequence originates from a woman in her forties with acute COVID-19. CDR3 protein: CASSLNPGTEFYGYTF. In nucleotides, the CDR3 is TGCGCCAGCAGCTTGAATCCCGGGACAGAGTTCTATGGCTACACCTTC.